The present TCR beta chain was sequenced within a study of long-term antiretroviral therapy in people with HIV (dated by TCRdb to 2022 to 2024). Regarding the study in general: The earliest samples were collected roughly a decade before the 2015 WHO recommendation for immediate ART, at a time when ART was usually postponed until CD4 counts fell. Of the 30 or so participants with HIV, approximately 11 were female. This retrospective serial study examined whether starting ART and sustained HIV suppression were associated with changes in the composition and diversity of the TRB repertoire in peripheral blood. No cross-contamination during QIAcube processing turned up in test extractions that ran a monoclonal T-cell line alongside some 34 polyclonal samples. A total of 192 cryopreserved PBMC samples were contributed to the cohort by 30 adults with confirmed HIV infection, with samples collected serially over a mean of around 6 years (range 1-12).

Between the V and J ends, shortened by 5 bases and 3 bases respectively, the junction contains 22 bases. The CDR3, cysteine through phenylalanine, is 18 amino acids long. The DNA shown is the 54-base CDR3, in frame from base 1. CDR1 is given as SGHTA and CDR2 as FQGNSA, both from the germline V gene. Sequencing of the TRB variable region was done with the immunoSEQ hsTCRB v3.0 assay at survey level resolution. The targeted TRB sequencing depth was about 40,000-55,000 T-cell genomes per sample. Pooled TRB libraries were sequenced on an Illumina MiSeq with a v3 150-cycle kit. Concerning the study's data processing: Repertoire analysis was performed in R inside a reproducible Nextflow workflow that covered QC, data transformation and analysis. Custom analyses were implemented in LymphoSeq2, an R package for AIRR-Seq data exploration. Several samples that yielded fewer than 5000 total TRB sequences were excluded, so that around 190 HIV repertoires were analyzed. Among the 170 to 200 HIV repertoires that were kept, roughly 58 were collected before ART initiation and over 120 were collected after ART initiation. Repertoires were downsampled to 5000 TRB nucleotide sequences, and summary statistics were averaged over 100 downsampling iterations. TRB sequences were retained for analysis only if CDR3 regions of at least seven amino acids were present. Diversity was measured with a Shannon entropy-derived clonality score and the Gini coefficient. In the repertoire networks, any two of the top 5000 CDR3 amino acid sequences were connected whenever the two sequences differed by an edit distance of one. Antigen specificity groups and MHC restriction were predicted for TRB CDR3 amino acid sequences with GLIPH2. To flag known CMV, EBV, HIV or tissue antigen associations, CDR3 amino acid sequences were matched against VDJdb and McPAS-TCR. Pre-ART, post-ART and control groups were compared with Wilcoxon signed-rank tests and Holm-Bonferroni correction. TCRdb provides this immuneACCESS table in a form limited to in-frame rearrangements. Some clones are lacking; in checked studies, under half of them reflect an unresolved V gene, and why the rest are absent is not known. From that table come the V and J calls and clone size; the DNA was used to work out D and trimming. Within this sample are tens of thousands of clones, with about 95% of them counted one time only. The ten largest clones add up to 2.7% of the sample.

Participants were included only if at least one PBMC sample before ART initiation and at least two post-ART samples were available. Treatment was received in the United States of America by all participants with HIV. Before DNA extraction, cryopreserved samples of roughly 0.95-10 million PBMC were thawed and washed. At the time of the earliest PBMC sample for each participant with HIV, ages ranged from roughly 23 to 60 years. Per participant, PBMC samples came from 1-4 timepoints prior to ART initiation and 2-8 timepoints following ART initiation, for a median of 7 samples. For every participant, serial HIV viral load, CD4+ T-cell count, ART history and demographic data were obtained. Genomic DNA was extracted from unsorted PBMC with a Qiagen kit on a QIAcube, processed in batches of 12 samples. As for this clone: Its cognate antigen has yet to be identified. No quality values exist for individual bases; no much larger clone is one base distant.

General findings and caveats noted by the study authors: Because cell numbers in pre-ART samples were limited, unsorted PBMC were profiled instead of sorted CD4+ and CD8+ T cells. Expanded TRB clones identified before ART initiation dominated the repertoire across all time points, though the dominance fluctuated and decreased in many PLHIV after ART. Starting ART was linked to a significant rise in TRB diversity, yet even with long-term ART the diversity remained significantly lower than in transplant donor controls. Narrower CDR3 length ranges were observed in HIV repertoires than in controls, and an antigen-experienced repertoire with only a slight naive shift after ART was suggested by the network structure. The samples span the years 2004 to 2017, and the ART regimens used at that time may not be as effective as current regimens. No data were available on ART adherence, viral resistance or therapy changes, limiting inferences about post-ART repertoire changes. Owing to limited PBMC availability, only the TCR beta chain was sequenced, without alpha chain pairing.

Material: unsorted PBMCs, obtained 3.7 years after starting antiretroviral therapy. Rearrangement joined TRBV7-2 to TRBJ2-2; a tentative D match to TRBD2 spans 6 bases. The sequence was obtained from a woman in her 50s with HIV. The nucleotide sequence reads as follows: TGTGCCAGCAGCGACATCAATCCCGGGACTGCATACACCGGGGAGCTGTTTTTT. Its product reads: CASSDINPGTAYTGELFF. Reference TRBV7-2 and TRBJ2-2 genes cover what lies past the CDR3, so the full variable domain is GAGVSQSPSNKVTEKGKDVELRCDPISGHTALYWYRQSLGQGLEFLIYFQGNSAPDKSGLPSDRFSAERTGGSVSTLTIQRTQQEDSAVYLCASSDINPGTAYTGELFFGEGSRLTVL.